This T cell receptor (beta chain) is from a study of blood T cells in healthy people across ages. Study-wide results and limits: Aged donors had fewer naive CD4+ cells and lower diversity than long-lived donors. The authors considered diversity estimates from one million T cells to be underestimates.

Using a J-beta primer mix together with a sample-barcoded 5' primer, a second PCR was run for about 6 to 12 cycles. MiXCR was run by TCRdb on the 5' RACE reads, yielding one entry per CDR3 protein. The sample carries approximately 690,000 distinct CDR3 sequences, approximately 40% recorded once. On this clonotype: Its antigen is not known.

This CDR3 is 16 amino acids long. The germline gives CDR1 SEHNR, CDR2 FQNEAQ (reference sequence). Sequenced sample: blood. J is TRBJ2-4 and V is TRBV7-9, with a possible D match to TRBD2 (5 bases). The J call is uncertain, as TRBJ2-5 better fits the DNA end. This TCR derives from an elderly man in good health. CDR3 residues: CASSLGLRVLVETQYF. Here the CDR3 DNA reads TGTGCCAGCAGCTTAGGATTAAGGGTACTAGTAGAGACCCAGTACTTC.